What follows is one T cell receptor beta chain and its context. Its antigen specificity is not known. Qualities for individual bases were not recorded, and no much larger clone is one base off. The germline V gene (reference sequence) gives CDR1 as SEHNR and CDR2 as FQNEAQ. The CDR3, cysteine through phenylalanine, is 15 amino acids long. Only the CDR3 portion is preserved as DNA: 45 bases, with reading frame beginning at the first base. V and J lose 2 bases and 7 bases, and a span of 17 bases separates them. Blood samples were collected up to 4 times in the first month after transplant and then at least monthly when available. These data are taken from a study of graft-versus-host responses after intestinal transplantation (dated by TCRdb to 2020 to 2022). Study-wide context: The transplants that recipients got were multivisceral, liver-intestinal, or isolated intestinal. Bulk TCR-beta CDR3 sequencing was used to track graft-versus-host and host-versus-graft alloreactive T cell clones in the graft, circulation and bone marrow after intestinal transplantation. To identify alloreactive clones, pre-transplant mixed lymphocyte reaction products were sequenced and compared with unstimulated pre-transplant donor and recipient T cells. Rather than going through the commercial service, samples from a few later patients were sequenced in-house on an Illumina MiSeq and processed with MiXCR. Every recipient was given anti-thymocyte globulin induction, then maintenance tacrolimus and steroids for around three years. A cohort of about 25 intestinal transplant recipients, including one retransplant, was enrolled, and a few patients lacking pretransplant specimens were excluded. Donor T cell macrochimerism was defined as a peak of at least 4% donor T cells among recipient peripheral blood mononuclear cells. Findings and caveats that apply to the study as a whole: GvH clones were detected in recipient bone marrow, and some appeared earlier in ileal mucosa or blood, consistent with an intestinal mucosal origin. In the allografts of patients with donor T cell macrochimerism, GvH to HvG T cell clonal ratios were high. Peak levels of circulating GvH clones were associated with declines in HvG clones early after transplant. The conclusions were limited by the relatively low number and heterogeneity of the intestinal transplant patients.

The method behind the library was the immunoSEQ multiplex PCR assay. High-throughput TCR-beta CDR3 sequencing of genomic DNA from most patients was performed by Adaptive Biotechnologies. Regarding the original processing steps: TCR sequencing data for some 19 patients were retrieved from Adaptive's ImmunoSEQ software; a few other patients were processed with MiXCR and VDJtools. Because the origin of CDR3 nucleotide sequences shared between donor and recipient could not be assigned, those sequences were removed. To count as alloreactive, a clone needed at least 2-fold expansion over unstimulated cells and a minimum CFSE-low frequency of 0.002% (template counts) or 0.001% (read counts). A clone was considered mappable if detected in the sequenced pre-transplant spleen, lymph node, or MLR CFSE-low populations of the donor or recipient. Cumulative frequency of alloreactive clones was calculated as a percentage of all sequences weighted by copy number. Here the immuneACCESS table is served through TCRdb, limited to in-frame sequences with V and J called. Missing clones are a known gap in these copies; in checked studies unresolved V genes cover under half, and the rest lacks a known reason. The DNA was the basis for D and trimming; V, J and clone size are from that table. This sample is represented by roughly 56,000 clones; around 91% of them were singletons. The biggest ten clones account for roughly 2.6% of the sample.

This receptor was identified in a human patient who received an intestinal transplant, so some T cells may come from the graft donor. The chain was built from TRBV7-9 and TRBJ1-1, with TRBD1 as a weak D call on 6 bases. Source: PBMCs, taken roughly 120 days after intestinal transplantation. The sequenced DNA is TGTGCCAGCAGCTTAATAGGGACAAAAATGGGTGAAGCTTTCTTT. It is translated as CASSLIGTKMGEAFF. Extended through the reference TRBV7-9 and TRBJ1-1 proteins, this CDR3 yields the full variable domain: DTGVSQNPRHKITKRGQNVTFRCDPISEHNRLYWYRQTLGQGPEFLTYFQNEAQLEKSRLLSDRFSAERPKGSFSTLEIQRTEQGDSAMYLCASSLIGTKMGEAFFGQGTRLTVV.